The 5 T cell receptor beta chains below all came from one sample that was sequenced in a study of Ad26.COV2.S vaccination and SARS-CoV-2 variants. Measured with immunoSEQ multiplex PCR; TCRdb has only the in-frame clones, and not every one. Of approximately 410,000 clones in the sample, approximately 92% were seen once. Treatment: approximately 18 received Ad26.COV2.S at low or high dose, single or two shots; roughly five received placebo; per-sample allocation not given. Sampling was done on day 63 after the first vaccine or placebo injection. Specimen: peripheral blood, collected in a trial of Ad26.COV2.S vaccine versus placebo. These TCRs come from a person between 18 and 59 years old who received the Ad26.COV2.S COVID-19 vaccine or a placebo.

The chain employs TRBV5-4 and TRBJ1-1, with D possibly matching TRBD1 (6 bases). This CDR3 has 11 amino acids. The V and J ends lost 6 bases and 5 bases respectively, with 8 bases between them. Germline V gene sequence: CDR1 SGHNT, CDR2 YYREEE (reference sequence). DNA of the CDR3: TGTGCCAGCAAGGGGGAGACTGAAGCTTTCTTT. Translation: CASKGETEAFF.

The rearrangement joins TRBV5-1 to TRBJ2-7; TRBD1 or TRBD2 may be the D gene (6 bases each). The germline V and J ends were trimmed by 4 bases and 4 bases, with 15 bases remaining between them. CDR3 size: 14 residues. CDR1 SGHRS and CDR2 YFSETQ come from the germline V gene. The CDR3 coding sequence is TGCGCCAGCAGCCCGGGAGACAGGTATTACGAGCAGTACTTC. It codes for CASSPGDRYYEQYF. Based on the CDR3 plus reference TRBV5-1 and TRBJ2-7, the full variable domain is KAGVTQTPRYLIKTRGQQVTLSCSPISGHRSVSWYQQTPGQGLQFLFEYFSETQRNKGNFPGRFSGRQFSNSRSEMNVSTLELGDSALYLCASSPGDRYYEQYFGPGTRLTVT.

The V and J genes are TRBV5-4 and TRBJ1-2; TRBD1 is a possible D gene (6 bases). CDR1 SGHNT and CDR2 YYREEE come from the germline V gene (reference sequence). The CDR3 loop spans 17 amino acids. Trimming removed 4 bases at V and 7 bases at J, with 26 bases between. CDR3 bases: TGTGCCAGCAGCCGCCCGGTCCATTCTCAACAGGGAGGTGGCTACACCTTC. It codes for CASSRPVHSQQGGGYTF.

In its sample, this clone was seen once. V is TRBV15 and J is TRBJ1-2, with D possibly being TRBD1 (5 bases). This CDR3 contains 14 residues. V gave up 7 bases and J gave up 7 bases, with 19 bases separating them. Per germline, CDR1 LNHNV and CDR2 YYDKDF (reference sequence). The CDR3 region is CATTGRGGSFGYTF. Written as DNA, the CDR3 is TGTGCCACCACTGGGAGGGGAGGGAGTTTTGGCTACACCTTC.

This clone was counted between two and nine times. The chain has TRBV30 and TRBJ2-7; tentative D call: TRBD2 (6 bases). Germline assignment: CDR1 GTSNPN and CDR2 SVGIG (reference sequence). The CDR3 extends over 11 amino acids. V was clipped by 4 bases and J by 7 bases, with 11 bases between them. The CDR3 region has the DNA TGTGCCTGGAATTCTGGGAGGGAGCAGTACTTC. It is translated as CAWNSGREQYF.